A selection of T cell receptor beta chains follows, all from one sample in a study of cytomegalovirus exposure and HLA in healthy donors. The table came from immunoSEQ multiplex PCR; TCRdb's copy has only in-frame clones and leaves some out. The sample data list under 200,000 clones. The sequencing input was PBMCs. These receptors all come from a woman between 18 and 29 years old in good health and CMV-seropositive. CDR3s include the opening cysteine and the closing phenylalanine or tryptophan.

CDR3aa: CASSSRGNGEPFF
v_gene: TRBV6-6
j_gene: TRBJ2-2

CDR3aa: CASSPPGLAGVLYEQYF
v_gene: TRBV25-1
j_gene: TRBJ2-7

CDR3aa: CASSLDRGPQHF
v_gene: TRBV5-4
j_gene: TRBJ1-5

CDR3aa: CAILPETTAQHF
v_gene: TRBV10-1
j_gene: TRBJ1-5

CDR3aa: CASSTGPHLPLHF
v_gene: TRBV5-5
j_gene: TRBJ1-6

CDR3aa: CAISAGGRETQYF
v_gene: TRBV10-3
j_gene: TRBJ2-5

CDR3aa: CASGTSGAYEQYF
v_gene: TRBV7-9
j_gene: TRBJ2-7

CDR3aa: CASSSGQGAWETQYF
v_gene: TRBV7-9
j_gene: TRBJ2-5

CDR3aa: CASSPISGEQYF
v_gene: TRBV5-6
j_gene: TRBJ2-7

CDR3aa: CASTNIDGRPLNYGYTF
v_gene: TRBV19
j_gene: TRBJ1-2

CDR3aa: CASSLVEEKQYF
v_gene: TRBV11-3
j_gene: TRBJ2-7

CDR3aa: CASSLDRGSDRYGANVLTF
v_gene: TRBV5-1
j_gene: TRBJ2-6

CDR3aa: CASSLAGRRGDTEAFF
v_gene: TRBV5-6
j_gene: TRBJ1-1

CDR3aa: CAIRDTGPATYYTF
v_gene: TRBV10-3
j_gene: TRBJ1-2

CDR3aa: CASSPGQGADSPLHF
v_gene: TRBV18
j_gene: TRBJ1-6

CDR3aa: CAWSVQGANEQFF
v_gene: TRBV30
j_gene: TRBJ2-1